Shown below are 27 T cell receptor beta chains from a single sample sequenced in a study of T cells in Graves' hyperthyroidism and ophthalmopathy. RNA transcripts served as the template for amplifying TCR beta CDR3 regions. Carried out on the TCR CDR3, a first-round RT-PCR used the HTBI primer set. TCRdb reprocessed the multiplex PCR reads with MiXCR, giving one entry per CDR3 protein. The data show 190,000 or so distinct CDR3 sequences, around 20% seen once. Input material: blood. The receptors come from a man in his forties with Graves' hyperthyroidism.

The V and J genes are TRBV5-1 and TRBJ2-1; D call uncertain. V lost 4 bases, J lost 9 bases, and 17 bases lay in between. Germline CDR1 SGHRS, CDR2 YFSETQ. This CDR3 contains 14 residues. Here the CDR3 reads CASSTTPRSGEQFF. Here the CDR3 DNA reads TGCGCCAGCAGCACCACCCCTAGGTCCGGTGAGCAGTTCTTC.

This clonotype was seen at least ten times. The chain recombines TRBV11-3 with TRBJ2-7, with D maybe TRBD1 (5 bases). From germline, CDR1 is SGHNT and CDR2 YENEEA. V was clipped by 2 bases and J by 3 bases, with 8 bases between them. This CDR3 has 13 residues. This CDR3 reads CASSLRQGYEQYF. The DNA for the CDR3 is TGTGCCAGCAGCTTAAGGCAGGGCTACGAGCAGTACTTC.

V is TRBV5-1 and J is TRBJ1-4; D is unresolved. The CDR3 has 15 amino acids. The V gene's germline CDR1 is SGHRS and CDR2 YFSETQ. Trimming removed 3 bases at V and 2 bases at J, with 11 bases between. The CDR3 spells CASSSSGATNEKLFF. CDR3 sequence (DNA): TGCGCCAGCAGCTCCTCAGGAGCGACTAATGAAAAACTGTTTTTT.

This chain connects TRBV7-9 to TRBJ2-5; 7 bases map to TRBD1. The CDR3 sequence is 15 residues long. With V trimmed by 6 bases and J by 2 bases, 9 bases remained unmatched. CDR1 and CDR2 (germline): SEHNR, FQNEAQ (reference sequence). CDR3 coding DNA: TGTGCCAGCAGTCCCCCAGGGGGTGGGCAAGAGACCCAGTACTTC. Its translation is CASSPPGGGQETQYF. The full variable domain, completed using reference TRBV7-9 and TRBJ2-5, is DTGVSQNPRHKITKRGQNVTFRCDPISEHNRLYWYRQTLGQGPEFLTYFQNEAQLEKSRLLSDRFSAERPKGSFSTLEIQRTEQGDSAMYLCASSPPGGGQETQYFGPGTRLLVL.

The chain couples TRBV11-2 to TRBJ2-7; D perhaps matches TRBD2 (6 bases). Germline V gives CDR1 SGHAT, CDR2 FQNNGV. The length of the CDR3 is 15 residues. V lost 4 bases and J 3 bases, leaving 16 bases between the germline ends. The CDR3 reads CASSSVRGMIYEQYF. The CDR3 region has the DNA TGTGCCAGCAGCTCCGTACGGGGGATGATCTACGAGCAGTACTTC.

Of note for this clonotype: With a much larger clone just one base away, this may be a read error. This chain joins TRBV7-6 and TRBJ1-6, with a tentative D call TRBD1 (5 bases). This CDR3 spans 13 amino acids. V dropped 8 bases and J dropped 8 bases, with 13 bases sitting between them. Germline CDR1 is SGHVS and CDR2 is FNYEAQ. CDR3 amino acids: CASGPRGDSPLHF. The DNA for the CDR3 is TGTGCCAGCGGCCCGCGAGGGGATTCACCCCTCCACTTT.

As to this clonotype: A read error may explain this, as a much larger clone is one base away. CDR3: CATSRDLAGKGEQSF. The CDR3 bases are TGTGCCACCAGCAGAGATCTAGCAGGTAAAGGTGAGCAGTCCTTC. The chain uses TRBV15 and TRBJ2-1, with D perhaps TRBD2 (5 bases). The V gene's germline CDR1 is LNHNV and CDR2 YYDKDF (reference sequence). The CDR3 runs to 15 residues.

The chain recombines TRBV18 with TRBJ1-1, with 8 bases identical to TRBD1. Germline V gene data show CDR1 as KGHSH and CDR2 as LQKENI. The CDR3 totals 12 residues. J was trimmed by 7 bases and V by 4 bases; bases with no gene match: 2. The CDR3 loop reads CASSLGTGEAFF. The CDR3 DNA sequence: TGTGCCAGCTCACTTGGGACAGGTGAAGCTTTCTTT.

This clonotype was seen ten or more times. The V gene is TRBV7-3, the J gene TRBJ1-2, with unresolved D. CDR1 SGHTA and CDR2 FQGTGA come from the germline V gene. The CDR3 has 15 residues. Trimming pared 5 bases from V and 2 bases from J, leaving 15 bases between. The CDR3 bases are TGTGCCAGCAGCCCCCACATCTGGACCAACTATGGCTACACCTTC. It encodes CASSPHIWTNYGYTF.

Ten or more counts support this clonotype. The chain is built from TRBV9 and TRBJ2-7; 10 bases line up with TRBD1. The CDR3 is 15 amino acids. Germline assignment: CDR1 SGDLS and CDR2 YYNGEE. V gave up 3 bases and J gave up 6 bases; unmatched junction bases: 9. CDR3 protein: CASSARGTGEIEQYF. Here the CDR3 DNA reads TGTGCCAGCAGCGCGAGGGGGACAGGGGAGATCGAGCAGTACTTC.

The chain couples TRBV7-2 to TRBJ2-5; D gene uncertain. The germline CDR1 and CDR2 sequences are SGHTA and FQGNSA. The CDR3 totals 14 residues. V was trimmed by 5 bases and J by 0 bases, leaving 10 bases between them. The CDR3 protein is CASSTAGHQETQYF. CDR3 DNA: TGTGCCAGCAGCACGGCTGGCCACCAAGAGACCCAGTACTTC. Filled out from reference TRBV7-2 and TRBJ2-5, the complete variable domain reads GAGVSQSPSNKVTEKGKDVELRCDPISGHTALYWYRQSLGQGLEFLIYFQGNSAPDKSGLPSDRFSAERTGGSVSTLTIQRTQQEDSAVYLCASSTAGHQETQYFGPGTRLLVL.

The chain recombines TRBV6-1 with TRBJ1-2; 9 nucleotides align to TRBD1. Germline V gene sequence: CDR1 MNHNS, CDR2 SASEGT. J was trimmed by 3 bases and V by 5 bases; bases with no gene match: 7. The CDR3 length is 15 residues. CDR3: CASSQLTGGYYGYTF. CDR3 bases: TGTGCCAGCAGTCAATTGACAGGGGGTTACTATGGCTACACCTTC.

This clonotype was detected only a few times. The chain couples TRBV5-1 to TRBJ2-5; TRBD2 matches 12 bases. The CDR3 runs 17 residues. Losses at the gene ends were 0 bases for V and 1 base for J; bases not matched to a gene: 4. CDR1 is SGHRS, CDR2 YFSETQ, per germline. The CDR3 reads CASSLGLAGAFQETQYF. Here the CDR3 DNA reads TGCGCCAGCAGCTTGGGACTAGCGGGGGCCTTCCAAGAGACCCAGTACTTC.

This clonotype showed up many times. V usage is TRBV12-3 or TRBV12-4 and J usage is TRBJ2-3; TRBD1 matches 7 bases. The CDR3 spans 12 residues. The V gene end was trimmed by 6 bases and the J gene end by 8 bases; junction bases not matched to a gene: 5. The CDR3 loop reads CASRIPGGTQYF. The CDR3 DNA is TGTGCCAGCAGAATACCAGGGGGTACGCAGTATTTT.

In this sample, this clonotype turned up many times. The chain employs TRBV7-8 and TRBJ1-5; D is possibly TRBD1 (5 bases). Between the trimmed V and J ends, which lost 3 bases and 4 bases, there was a span of 7 bases. The V gene's germline CDR1 is SGHVS and CDR2 FQNEAQ. The CDR3 runs to 13 residues. CDR3 bases: TGTGCCAGCAGCTTTAGGGGAAATCAGCCCCAGCATTTT. The encoded protein is CASSFRGNQPQHF.

This clonotype was observed a few times. This rearrangement joins TRBV20-1 to TRBJ2-2; D ambiguous. This CDR3 has 13 amino acids. V dropped 3 bases and J dropped 7 bases, with 12 bases sitting between them. Germline-derived CDR1 and CDR2 are DFQATT and SNEGSKA (reference sequence). This CDR3 is CSASRLTGGELFF. DNA for the CDR3: TGCAGTGCTAGCAGGTTGACGGGCGGGGAGCTGTTTTTT.

DNA for the CDR3: TGCGCCAGCAGCTTGGGGGGCCCCAATGAAAAACTGTTTTTT. It encodes CASSLGGPNEKLFF. V and J are TRBV5-1 and TRBJ1-4; a weak D match, TRBD1 (5 bases). This CDR3 is 14 amino acids long. The V gene lost 0 bases and the J gene lost 5 bases, with 8 bases spanning the gap. Per the germline V gene, CDR1 is SGHRS and CDR2 is YFSETQ.

This clonotype showed up many times. The chain's CDR3 is CASSVQTGEGYTF. The CDR3 bases are TGTGCCAGCAGTGTCCAAACAGGGGAAGGCTACACCTTC. This chain joins TRBV6-1 and TRBJ1-2; 7 bases agree with TRBD1. Trimming at V came to 4 bases and at J to 8 bases, leaving 7 bases not matched to a gene. Germline CDR1 reads MNHNS; CDR2 reads SASEGT. The CDR3 loop spans 13 amino acids.

This clonotype came up many times. The CDR3 sequence: CASSLSGRATQPQHF. The CDR3 bases are TGTGCCAGCAGCTTAAGCGGCAGGGCAACACAGCCCCAGCATTTT. The gene calls are TRBV11-2 and TRBJ1-5; TRBD1 is a possible D gene (5 bases). Germline V lookup: CDR1 SGHAT, CDR2 FQNNGV. The V end was cut by 2 bases, the J end by 7 bases, with 15 bases between. The CDR3 spans 15 residues.

The V gene is TRBV3-1, the J gene TRBJ1-6; D not resolved. CDR1 LGHDT and CDR2 YNNKEL come from the germline V gene (reference sequence). Trimming stripped 1 base from V and 4 bases from J, with 5 bases between. The length of the CDR3 is 14 residues. Written as DNA, the CDR3 is TGTGCCAGCAGCCAAGGCACTTATAATTCACCCCTCCACTTT. This sequence encodes CASSQGTYNSPLHF.

The genes are TRBV30 and TRBJ1-1; D perhaps matches TRBD1 (5 bases). Germline loops: CDR1 GTSNPN, CDR2 SVGIG (reference sequence). The V and J ends lost 2 bases and 6 bases respectively, with 13 bases between them. CDR3 size: 13 residues. The CDR3 DNA sequence: TGTGCCTGGAGTCCAGGGTTTTCGGCTGAAGCTTTCTTT. It is translated as CAWSPGFSAEAFF.

The DNA of the CDR3 is TGCGCCAGCAGCCAAGAAGGCAGACAGGCCTACGAGCAGTACTTC. It codes for CASSQEGRQAYEQYF. The chain recombines TRBV4-3 with TRBJ2-7; a possible D gene is TRBD1 (6 bases). The CDR3 length is 15 residues. Trimming shortened V by 0 bases and J by 2 bases, and 11 bases separated the two germline ends. CDR1 and CDR2 (germline): LGHNA, YSLEER.

This clonotype was counted ten times or more. This rearrangement joins TRBV4-3 to TRBJ1-2; maybe TRBD1 (6 bases). V gave up 8 bases and J gave up 4 bases, with 14 bases separating them. The CDR3 contains 13 residues. Germline CDR1 reads LGHNA; CDR2 reads YSLEER. CDR3 loop: CASRGTQGYGYTF. CDR3 nucleotides: TGCGCCAGCCGCGGGACACAAGGCTATGGCTACACCTTC.

On this clonotype itself: A much larger clone is a single base away; this may be a read error. The chain combines TRBV30 with TRBJ2-1; D is ambiguous. The CDR3 is made up of 11 amino acids. Germline CDR1 reads GTSNPN; CDR2 reads SVGIG (reference sequence). The CDR3 DNA reads TGTGCCCGGAGCGCGACCAATGAGCAGTTCTTC. Translation: CARSATNEQFF.

This clonotype was seen ten or more times. The genes are TRBV6-2 or TRBV6-3 and TRBJ2-3; 9 bases fit TRBD2. Germline CDR1 and CDR2: MNHEY and SVGEGT. The CDR3 runs 15 residues. Germline trimming cut 6 bases from V and 6 bases from J; bases unmatched to any gene: 10. The CDR3 is CASRPAIAGADTQYF. The DNA of the CDR3 is TGTGCCAGCAGACCCGCTATAGCGGGGGCGGATACGCAGTATTTT.

The chain is built from TRBV10-1 and TRBJ2-7; D might be TRBD1 (6 bases). Germline CDR1 WNHNN, CDR2 SYGVQD (reference sequence). This CDR3 has 14 residues. The V end lost 7 bases, the J end lost 0 bases, and 13 bases lay between the germline ends. The chain's CDR3 is CASIPRDNSYEQYF. DNA for the CDR3: TGCGCCAGCATCCCCCGGGACAACTCCTACGAGCAGTACTTC.

With respect to this clonotype: This may be a read error, as it is one base from a much larger clone. The conserved final phenylalanine or tryptophan is absent from the CDR3, which likely points to a read error. The gene calls are TRBV2 and TRBJ2-1; D is possibly TRBD2 (6 bases). The CDR3 contains 13 residues. Trimming left V 7 bases short and J 2 bases short, with 9 bases between. CDR1 and CDR2 from the germline V gene are SNHLY and FYNNEI. This CDR3 is CASIERAYNEQFL. CDR3 nucleotides: TGTGCCAGCATTGAGCGGGCCTACAATGAGCAGTTCCTC.